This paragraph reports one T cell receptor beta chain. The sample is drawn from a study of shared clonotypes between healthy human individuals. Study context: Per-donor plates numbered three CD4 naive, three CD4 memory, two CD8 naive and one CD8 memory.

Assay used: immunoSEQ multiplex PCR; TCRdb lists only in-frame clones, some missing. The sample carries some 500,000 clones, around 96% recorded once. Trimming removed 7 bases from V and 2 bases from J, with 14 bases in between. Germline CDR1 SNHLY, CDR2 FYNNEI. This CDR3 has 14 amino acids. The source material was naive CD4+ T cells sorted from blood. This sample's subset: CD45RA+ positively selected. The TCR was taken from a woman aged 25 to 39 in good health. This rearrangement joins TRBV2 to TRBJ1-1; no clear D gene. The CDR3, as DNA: TGTGCCAGCACCCTCGGCCTACCCAACACTGAAGCTTTCTTT. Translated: CASTLGLPNTEAFF.